This passage covers 19 T cell receptor beta chains from one sample sequenced in a study of cytomegalovirus exposure and HLA in healthy donors. The PCR employed 60 Vbeta primers together with 13 Jbeta primers. Assay: immunoSEQ multiplex PCR; the TCRdb copy retains only in-frame clones and omits some. Of more than 50,000 clones in the sample, about 85% were seen once. The source material was PBMCs. The receptors derive from a female donor in good health and CMV-seronegative.

This chain connects TRBV4-2 to TRBJ1-1; 8 bases line up with TRBD1. CDR3 length: 15 residues. The germline V gene has CDR1 LGHNA and CDR2 YNFKEQ. V gave up 0 bases and J gave up 5 bases; unmatched junction bases: 5. The DNA of the CDR3 is TGTGCCAGCAGCCAAGATCACAGGGGGGTGACTGAAGCTTTCTTT. Its protein product is CASSQDHRGVTEAFF.

The chain links TRBV7-9 to TRBJ1-3; 9 bases line up with TRBD1. The CDR3 contains 15 residues. Germline values: CDR1 SEHNR, CDR2 FQNEAQ (reference sequence). The junction had 3 bases not matched to a gene; V was cut back by 4 bases and J by 2 bases. The CDR3 region is CASSYRGQAGNTIYF. The CDR3 nucleotides read TGTGCCAGCAGCTACAGGGGGCAGGCTGGAAACACCATATATTTT.

The chain carries TRBV15 and TRBJ2-2, with 9 bases that match TRBD1. This CDR3 is 19 amino acids long. J was trimmed by 6 bases and V by 3 bases; bases with no gene match: 17. CDR1 LNHNV and CDR2 YYDKDF come from the germline V gene (reference sequence). The CDR3 DNA follows: TGTGCCACCAGCAGGCTAAATTACAGGGGGCGGGACAACGCCGGGGAGCTGTTTTTT. It yields the protein CATSRLNYRGRDNAGELFF.

The CDR3 nucleotides read TGCGCCAGCAGCTTGGACAAAGAGACCCAGTACTTC. Protein product: CASSLDKETQYF. V is TRBV5-1 and J is TRBJ2-5, with unresolved D. V shed 0 bases and J shed 3 bases, with 3 bases lying between them. Germline V gives CDR1 SGHRS, CDR2 YFSETQ. CDR3 length: 12 residues. The whole variable domain, remainder taken from reference TRBV5-1 and TRBJ2-5, is KAGVTQTPRYLIKTRGQQVTLSCSPISGHRSVSWYQQTPGQGLQFLFEYFSETQRNKGNFPGRFSGRQFSNSRSEMNVSTLELGDSALYLCASSLDKETQYFGPGTRLLVL.

CDR3 region: CASSLLAYNEQFF. The CDR3 nucleotides are TGTGCCAGCAGCCTATTAGCCTACAATGAGCAGTTCTTC. The chain combines TRBV7-2 with TRBJ2-1; D is unresolved. The CDR3 spans 13 residues. The germline CDR1 and CDR2 sequences are SGHTA and FQGNSA. The V gene lost 5 bases and the J gene lost 2 bases, with 7 bases spanning the gap.

This chain uses TRBV5-6 with TRBJ2-7, with a weak D call TRBD1 (6 bases). V lost 4 bases to trimming and J lost 8 bases, with 13 bases between them. The V gene's germline CDR1 is SGHDT and CDR2 YYEEEE. The length of the CDR3 is 12 residues. CDR3 nucleotides: TGTGCCAGCAGCGGATACAGGGCACAGCAGTACTTC. This gives the protein CASSGYRAQQYF.

This clone turned up a few times. The CDR3 region is CASSLAGGQGARGYTF. CDR3 bases: TGTGCCAGCAGCTTAGCGGGGGGACAGGGGGCGAGAGGCTACACCTTC. V and J are TRBV7-8 and TRBJ1-2; 12 bases are a match to TRBD1. J gave up 8 bases and V 0 bases, and 7 bases lay outside the gene matches. The CDR3 totals 16 residues. Germline-derived CDR1 and CDR2 are SGHVS and FQNEAQ.

The rearrangement links TRBV9 to TRBJ2-7; the D gene is possibly TRBD2 (5 bases). Trimming removed 1 base from V and 4 bases from J, with 15 bases in between. This CDR3 is 15 amino acids long. CDR1 and CDR2 (germline): SGDLS, YYNGEE. CDR3 DNA: TGTGCCAGCAGCGTAAACACGGACCGGGGTTACGAGCAGTACTTC. Its translation: CASSVNTDRGYEQYF.

The chain uses TRBV30 and TRBJ1-3; D gene ambiguous. Trimming stripped 4 bases from V and 3 bases from J, with 10 bases between. CDR3 length: 13 amino acids. Germline V gene sequence: CDR1 GTSNPN, CDR2 SVGIG (reference sequence). The CDR3 loop reads CAWMSGYGNTIYF. CDR3 nucleotide sequence: TGTGCCTGGATGTCCGGGTATGGAAACACCATATATTTT.

The chain uses TRBV5-4 and TRBJ2-3, with TRBD2 matching over 7 bases. V was pared by 3 bases and J by 2 bases, with 3 bases of the junction left unmatched. The CDR3 sequence is 14 residues long. Per germline, CDR1 SGHNT and CDR2 YYREEE (reference sequence). Here the CDR3 DNA reads TGTGCCAGCAGCTCACTAGCGCCCACAGATACGCAGTATTTT. It specifies CASSSLAPTDTQYF. The variable domain in full, with the rest retrieved from reference TRBV5-4 and TRBJ2-3, is ETGVTQSPTHLIKTRGQQVTLRCSSQSGHNTVSWYQQALGQGPQFIFQYYREEENGRGNFPPRFSGLQFPNYSSELNVNALELDDSALYLCASSSLAPTDTQYFGPGTRLTVL.

This chain joins TRBV28 and TRBJ2-3; the D gene is possibly TRBD2 (6 bases). V lost 6 bases and J 3 bases, leaving 16 bases between the germline ends. CDR3 size: 15 residues. CDR1 is MDHEN, CDR2 SYDVKM, per germline. CDR3 coding DNA: TGTGCCAGCAGGGAGGAGGGCCGGTCGACAGATACGCAGTATTTT. Protein: CASREEGRSTDTQYF.

The rearrangement joins TRBV7-8 to TRBJ1-1; a possible D gene is TRBD1 (6 bases). Germline CDR1 reads SGHVS; CDR2 reads FQNEAQ. V was pared by 5 bases and J by 1 base, with 11 bases between. The CDR3 totals 14 residues. Here the CDR3 reads CASSPQGRNTEAFF. In DNA, the CDR3 is TGTGCCAGCAGCCCCCAGGGGAGGAACACTGAAGCTTTCTTT.

This chain uses TRBV5-6 with TRBJ2-5; D may be TRBD1 (6 bases). V was cut by 4 bases and J by 4 bases, with 17 bases left in between. This CDR3 comprises 15 residues. Germline-derived CDR1 and CDR2 are SGHDT and YYEEEE. CDR3 in DNA: TGTGCCAGCAGCCCCCAAGACAGGTCTGGAGAGACCCAGTACTTC. This sequence encodes CASSPQDRSGETQYF.

The chain has TRBV7-9 and TRBJ2-7; 7 bases are a match to TRBD1. Per the germline V gene, CDR1 is SEHNR and CDR2 is FQNEAQ (reference sequence). This CDR3 region has 17 residues. The J segment lost 0 bases and the V segment lost 1 base, leaving 9 bases of the junction unmatched. As DNA, the CDR3 is TGTGCCAGCAGCTTAGGTGGAAGGACAGGAGCCTCCTACGAGCAGTACTTC. It translates to CASSLGGRTGASYEQYF.

This rearrangement joins TRBV7-8 to TRBJ2-3, with 12 nucleotides matching TRBD2. Germline V gene lookup returns CDR1 SGHVS and CDR2 FQNEAQ. CDR3 length: 18 amino acids. V dropped 5 bases and J dropped 3; count of bases not matched to a gene: 12. The CDR3 bases are TGTGCCAGCAGCCAGGGGCGGGCTAGCGGGAGGGTGACAGATACGCAGTATTTT. Its protein is CASSQGRASGRVTDTQYF.

This chain connects TRBV7-2 to TRBJ2-3; D remains ambiguous. V dropped 2 bases and J dropped 6 bases, with 9 bases sitting between them. From germline, CDR1 is SGHTA and CDR2 FQGNSA. This CDR3 spans 13 amino acids. CDR3 in amino acids: CASSLNAVDTQYF. The DNA of the CDR3 is TGTGCCAGCAGCTTAAACGCAGTGGATACGCAGTATTTT.

V is TRBV7-2 and J is TRBJ2-1, with 9 bases matching TRBD1. The junction had 6 bases not matched to a gene; V was cut back by 5 bases and J by 4 bases. Germline assignment: CDR1 SGHTA and CDR2 FQGNSA. CDR3 length: 15 residues. The CDR3: CASSTAGTGYNEQFF. The CDR3 DNA reads TGTGCCAGCAGCACGGCCGGGACAGGGTACAATGAGCAGTTCTTC. The whole variable domain, remainder taken from reference TRBV7-2 and TRBJ2-1, is GAGVSQSPSNKVTEKGKDVELRCDPISGHTALYWYRQSLGQGLEFLIYFQGNSAPDKSGLPSDRFSAERTGGSVSTLTIQRTQQEDSAVYLCASSTAGTGYNEQFFGPGTRLTVL.

The J gene is TRBJ1-3, the V gene TRBV5-1; the D is unclear. The CDR3 runs 17 residues. Germline CDR1 SGHRS, CDR2 YFSETQ. V dropped 3 bases and J dropped 0 bases, with 16 bases sitting between them. CDR3 loop: CASSSRVAGGSGNTIYF. The CDR3 DNA reads as TGCGCCAGCAGCTCGCGCGTCGCCGGAGGCTCTGGAAACACCATATATTTT.

The V and J genes are TRBV6-1 and TRBJ1-2; tentative D call: TRBD1 (6 bases). Deletions cut 1 base from V and 14 bases from J, with 14 bases between. Germline values: CDR1 MNHNS, CDR2 SASEGT. CDR3 length equals 12 residues. CDR3 nucleotide sequence: TGTGCCAGCAGTGAAGTTCGGGGGGCTTCTACCTTC. It specifies CASSEVRGASTF.